These 2 T cell receptor beta chains were all obtained from the same sample, sequenced in a study of Ad26.COV2.S vaccination and SARS-CoV-2 variants. Produced via immunoSEQ multiplex PCR; TCRdb's table is partial and in-frame only. Of 430,000 or so clones in the sample, 89% are singletons; the top ten hold about 2.5%. As for treatment: 15 to 20 received Ad26.COV2.S at low or high dose, single or two shots; roughly 5 received placebo; per-sample allocation not given. Sampling occurred on day 63 after the first vaccine or placebo injection. The source was peripheral blood, collected in a trial of Ad26.COV2.S vaccine versus placebo. The receptor source for this set is a person between 18 and 65 years old who received the Ad26.COV2.S COVID-19 vaccine or a placebo.

A single count supports this clone. This chain connects TRBV28 to TRBJ1-2; weak D call: TRBD1 (6 bases). CDR1 MDHEN and CDR2 SYDVKM come from the germline V gene. The ends were cut back, 1 base at V and 1 base at J, with 13 bases in the middle. The length of the CDR3 is 16 residues. The CDR3 protein is CASSLSLHRVNYGYTF. In DNA, the CDR3 is TGTGCCAGCAGTTTATCCCTTCACAGGGTTAACTATGGCTACACCTTC.

The gene calls are TRBV18 and TRBJ2-7; TRBD2 aligns across 10 bases. In germline, CDR1 is KGHSH, CDR2 LQKENI. The junction had 8 bases not matched to a gene; V was cut back by 3 bases and J by 6 bases. This CDR3 is built from 15 residues. The CDR3 DNA sequence: TGTGCCAGCTCACCGGGACTAGCGTTATCCGGCGAGCAGTACTTC. Its protein product is CASSPGLALSGEQYF.